The clone carrying this T cell receptor beta chain has a single count. The target antigen is unknown. Libraries were prepared by immunoSEQ multiplex PCR; TCRdb keeps only in-frame clonotypes and omits some of them. The sample contains roughly 61,000 clones, about 88% of which appear only once. The data stem from a study of OX40 agonist ivuxolimab in advanced cancers. Background on the study: There were three patients with partial responses, one having hepatocellular carcinoma and two cutaneous melanoma.

The V end lost 3 bases, the J end lost 0 bases, and 8 bases lay between the germline ends. CDR3 length: 15 amino acids. The germline V gene encodes CDR1 LNHDA and CDR2 SQIVND (reference sequence). Study-wide findings and caveats: Within 6 weeks, CD4+ and CD8+ blood T cells expanded clonally at 0.1 to 3.0 mg/kg. On average, a greater number of expanded clones characterised CD8+ T cells relative to CD4+.

The V gene is TRBV19, the J gene TRBJ1-4; no reliable D call. This material consisted of CD4+ or CD8+ T cells sorted from blood, taken in a trial of the OX40 agonist ivuxolimab. The clonotype was recovered from an adult with an advanced solid tumor such as melanoma, head and neck, liver or kidney cancer. The chain's CDR3 is CASSINPTTNEKLFF. CDR3 sequence (DNA): TGTGCCAGTAGTATTAATCCGACAACTAATGAAAAACTGTTTTTT.